A few counts support the clone carrying this TCR beta chain. Its antigen remains unknown. Since no conserved phenylalanine or tryptophan closes the CDR3, a read error is the likely cause. The data were obtained in a study of regulatory T cells in long-lasting Graves disease. Turning to the study itself: Graves' patients diagnosed newly had used antithyroid drugs under 3 months. Study results and caveats: Gene preferences differed: TRBV28, TRBJ1-2, TRBJ2-5 in persistent cases.

Looked up from germline, CDR1 is SGHNT and CDR2 is YYREEE (reference sequence). The CDR3 runs 16 residues. Trimming cost V 1 base and J 7 bases; bases outside gene matches: 7. Stated time point: newly diagnosed GD, antithyroid drugs for less than 3 months. The TCR library was made from RNA extracted from PBMCs. Graves' disease diagnoses followed American Thyroid Association guidelines. Arm-PCR of CDR3 regions and iRepertoire HTBI primers were the basis on which TCR beta libraries were built. TCRdb re-derived calls from the multiplex PCR reads in MiXCR, one entry per CDR3 protein. The sample lists over 300,000 distinct CDR3 sequences, 15% to 18% seen once, with 20% to 25% in the top ten.

J is TRBJ2-3 and V is TRBV5-4; 12 bases fit TRBD2. This sample comprised peripheral blood mononuclear cells (PBMCs), obtained at new diagnosis, from a patient treated with antithyroid drugs. The clonotype was recovered from a female donor with Graves disease. In nucleotides, the CDR3 is TGTGCCAGCAGCTTGTTGACTAGCGGGAGTGGGAATACGCAGTATTCT. Its translation: CASSLLTSGSGNTQYS.